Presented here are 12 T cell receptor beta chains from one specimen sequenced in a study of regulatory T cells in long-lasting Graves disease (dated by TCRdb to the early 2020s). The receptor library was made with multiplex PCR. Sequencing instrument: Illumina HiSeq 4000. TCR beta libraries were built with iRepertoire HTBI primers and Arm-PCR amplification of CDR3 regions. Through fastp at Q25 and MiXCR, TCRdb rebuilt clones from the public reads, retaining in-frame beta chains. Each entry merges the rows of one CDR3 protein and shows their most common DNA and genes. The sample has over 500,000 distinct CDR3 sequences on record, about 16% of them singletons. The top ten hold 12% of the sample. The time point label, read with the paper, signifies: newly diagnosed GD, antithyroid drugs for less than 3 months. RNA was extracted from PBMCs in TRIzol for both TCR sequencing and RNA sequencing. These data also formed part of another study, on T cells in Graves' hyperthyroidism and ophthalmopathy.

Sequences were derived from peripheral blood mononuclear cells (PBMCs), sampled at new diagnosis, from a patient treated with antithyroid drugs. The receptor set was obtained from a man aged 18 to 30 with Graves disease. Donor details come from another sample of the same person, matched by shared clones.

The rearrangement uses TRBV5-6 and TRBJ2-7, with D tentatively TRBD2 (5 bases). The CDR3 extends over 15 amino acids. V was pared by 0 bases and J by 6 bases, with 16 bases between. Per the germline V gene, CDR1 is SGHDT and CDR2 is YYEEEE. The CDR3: CASSLGELPPPEQYF. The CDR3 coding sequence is TGTGCCAGCAGCTTGGGGGAGTTGCCCCCACCCGAGCAGTACTTC.

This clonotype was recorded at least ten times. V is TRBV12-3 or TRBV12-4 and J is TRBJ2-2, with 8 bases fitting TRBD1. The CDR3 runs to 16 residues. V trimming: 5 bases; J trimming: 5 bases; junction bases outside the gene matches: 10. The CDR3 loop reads CASSPDRDDETGELFF. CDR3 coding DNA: TGTGCCAGCAGTCCGGACAGGGATGATGAAACCGGGGAGCTGTTTTTT.

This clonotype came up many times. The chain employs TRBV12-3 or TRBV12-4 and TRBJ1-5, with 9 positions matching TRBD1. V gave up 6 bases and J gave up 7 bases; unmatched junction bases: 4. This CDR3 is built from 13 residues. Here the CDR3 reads CASRGQGGQPQHF. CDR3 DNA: TGTGCCAGCAGGGGACAGGGAGGGCAGCCCCAGCATTTT.

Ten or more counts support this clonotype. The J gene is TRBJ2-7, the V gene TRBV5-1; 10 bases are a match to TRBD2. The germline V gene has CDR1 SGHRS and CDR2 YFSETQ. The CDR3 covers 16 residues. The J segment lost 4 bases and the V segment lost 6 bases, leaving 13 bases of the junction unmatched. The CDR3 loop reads CASTEGSSGRRYEQYF. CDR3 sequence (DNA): TGCGCCAGCACTGAGGGTTCTAGCGGGAGAAGATACGAGCAGTACTTC.

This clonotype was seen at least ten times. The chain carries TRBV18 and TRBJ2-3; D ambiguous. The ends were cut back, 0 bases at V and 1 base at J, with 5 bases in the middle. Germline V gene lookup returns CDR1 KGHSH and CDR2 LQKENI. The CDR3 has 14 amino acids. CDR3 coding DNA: TGTGCCAGCTCACCACCGGTTGGCACAGATACGCAGTATTTT. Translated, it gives CASSPPVGTDTQYF.

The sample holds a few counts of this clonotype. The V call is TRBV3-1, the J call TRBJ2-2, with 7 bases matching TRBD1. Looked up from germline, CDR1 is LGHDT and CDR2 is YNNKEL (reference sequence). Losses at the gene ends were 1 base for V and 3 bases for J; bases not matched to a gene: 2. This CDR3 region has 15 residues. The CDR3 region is CASSQGQGDTGELFF. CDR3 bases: TGTGCCAGCAGCCAAGGTCAGGGGGACACCGGGGAGCTGTTTTTT. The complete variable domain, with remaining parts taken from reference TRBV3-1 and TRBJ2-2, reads DTAVSQTPKYLVTQMGNDKSIKCEQNLGHDTMYWYKQDSKKFLKIMFSYNNKELIINETVPNRFSPKSPDKAHLNLHINSLELGDSAVYFCASSQGQGDTGELFFGEGSRLTVL.

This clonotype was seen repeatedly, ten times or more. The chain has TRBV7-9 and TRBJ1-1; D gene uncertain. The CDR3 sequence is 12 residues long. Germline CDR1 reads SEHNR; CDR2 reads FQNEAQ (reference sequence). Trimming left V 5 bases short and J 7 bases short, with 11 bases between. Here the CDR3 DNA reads TGTGCCAGCAGCCCAAGGGCCCGTGAAGCTTTCTTT. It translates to CASSPRAREAFF.

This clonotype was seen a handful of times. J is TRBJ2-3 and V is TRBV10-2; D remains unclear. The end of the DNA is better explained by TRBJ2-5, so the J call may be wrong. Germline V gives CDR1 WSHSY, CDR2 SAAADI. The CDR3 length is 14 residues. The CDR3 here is CASSESGEKGTQYF. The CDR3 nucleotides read TGCGCCAGCAGTGAGTCGGGCGAAAAGGGGACCCAGTACTTC.

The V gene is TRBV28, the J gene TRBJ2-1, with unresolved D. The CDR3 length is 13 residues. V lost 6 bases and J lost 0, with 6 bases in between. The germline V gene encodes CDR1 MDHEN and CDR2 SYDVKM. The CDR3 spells CASRSYSYNEQFF. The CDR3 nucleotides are TGTGCCAGCAGGTCCTACTCCTACAATGAGCAGTTCTTC.

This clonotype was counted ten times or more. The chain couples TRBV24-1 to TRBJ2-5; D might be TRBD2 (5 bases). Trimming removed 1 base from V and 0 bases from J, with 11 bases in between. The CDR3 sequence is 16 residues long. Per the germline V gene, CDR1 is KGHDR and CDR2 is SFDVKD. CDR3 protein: CATSDFSAAYQETQYF. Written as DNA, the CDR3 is TGTGCCACCAGTGATTTCTCAGCGGCCTACCAAGAGACCCAGTACTTC.

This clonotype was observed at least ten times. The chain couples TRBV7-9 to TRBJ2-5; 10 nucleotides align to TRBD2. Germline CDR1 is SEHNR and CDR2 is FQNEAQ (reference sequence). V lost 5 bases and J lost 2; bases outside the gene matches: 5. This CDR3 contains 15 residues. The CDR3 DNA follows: TGTGCCAGCAGCAAGGGACTAGCGAAACAAGAGACCCAGTACTTC. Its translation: CASSKGLAKQETQYF.

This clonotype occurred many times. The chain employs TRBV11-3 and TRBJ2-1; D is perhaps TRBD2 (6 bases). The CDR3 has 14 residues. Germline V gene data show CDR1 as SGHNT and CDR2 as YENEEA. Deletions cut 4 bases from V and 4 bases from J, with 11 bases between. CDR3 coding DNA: TGTGCCAGCAGCTCGGGGCGGGAATACAATGAGCAGTTCTTC. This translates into CASSSGREYNEQFF.